These 18 T cell receptor beta chains came from one sample sequenced in a study of breast tumors, draining lymph nodes, adjacent tissues. Breast cancer patients provided tissue from their axillary draining lymph nodes. One entry per CDR3 protein, called by TCRdb with MiXCR from the multiplex PCR reads. The sample yields over 200,000 distinct CDR3 sequences, about 30% seen once. The sequenced sample was axillary lymph node tissue. The receptors stem from a female donor with breast cancer. Some clones in this sample may be carry-over from other donors' samples.

Concerning this clonotype itself: This could be a read error, since a much larger clone is one nucleotide away. The chain uses TRBV6-5 and TRBJ2-1, with a tentative D call TRBD2 (6 bases). The ends were cut back, 6 bases at V and 4 bases at J, with 16 bases in the middle. This CDR3 spans 15 amino acids. In germline, CDR1 is MNHEY, CDR2 SVGAGI. The CDR3, as DNA: TGTGCCAGCAGGGCCGTGCTAGCGCGTTACAATGAGCAGTTCTTC. Encoded protein: CASRAVLARYNEQFF.

There are many counts of this clonotype. The V call is TRBV7-3, the J call TRBJ2-3, with 8 bases that match TRBD2. The germline gives CDR1 SGHTA, CDR2 FQGTGA. The CDR3 contains 16 residues. V was clipped by 4 bases and J by 6 bases; unmatched bases: 12. The CDR3 protein is CASSSTGTRSLDTQYF. CDR3 nucleotides: TGTGCCAGCAGCTCAACCGGGACTAGATCTTTGGATACGCAGTATTTT.

This clonotype was detected many times. The chain uses TRBV11-2 and TRBJ2-1; D is ambiguous. This CDR3 comprises 13 residues. Germline V gene lookup returns CDR1 SGHAT and CDR2 FQNNGV. V was trimmed by 0 bases and J by 9 bases, leaving 9 bases between them. CDR3 in amino acids: CASSLEPVGEQFF. The CDR3 DNA reads TGTGCCAGCAGCTTAGAGCCAGTGGGTGAGCAGTTCTTC.

This clonotype appeared many times. The chain uses TRBV30 and TRBJ1-3; D gene uncertain. Trimming removed 0 bases at V and 0 bases at J, with 9 bases between. The CDR3 runs 15 residues. Germline loops: CDR1 GTSNPN, CDR2 SVGIG (reference sequence). The CDR3 nucleotides are TGTGCCTGGAGTGTACACACCCTCTCTGGAAACACCATATATTTT. It is translated as CAWSVHTLSGNTIYF.

Details on this clonotype: A read error may explain this, as a much larger clone is one base away. The DNA of the CDR3 is TGTGCCAGCACCCGCCTAGCGGGTTTATATGAGCAGTTCTTC. This sequence encodes CASTRLAGLYEQFF. The gene calls are TRBV6-1 and TRBJ2-1; 8 positions agree with TRBD2. CDR1 is MNHNS, CDR2 SASEGT, per germline. This CDR3 comprises 14 residues. With 7 bases clipped from V and 8 bases from J, the junction kept 10 bases outside the gene matches.

As concerns this clonotype: The conserved closing phenylalanine or tryptophan is absent in this CDR3, likely reflecting a read error. The J gene is TRBJ1-2, the V gene TRBV27; 12 bases are shared with TRBD1. Germline V gives CDR1 MNHEY, CDR2 SMNVEV (reference sequence). This CDR3 region has 15 residues. V was clipped by 6 bases and J by 6 bases; unmatched bases: 8. The CDR3 reads CASSRDRGRGDGYTL. CDR3 DNA sequence: TGTGCCAGCAGCCGGGACAGGGGGCGAGGGGATGGCTACACCCTC.

This clonotype was observed at least ten times. This chain uses TRBV20-1 with TRBJ2-5; 16 bases fit TRBD2. The V gene's germline CDR1 is DFQATT and CDR2 SNEGSKA (reference sequence). Trimming took 5 bases from V and 1 from J; bases not matched to a gene: 10. The CDR3 totals 18 residues. CDR3: CSAEPGLAGGDGQETQYF. The CDR3 coding sequence is TGCAGTGCTGAGCCGGGACTAGCGGGAGGGGACGGCCAAGAGACCCAGTACTTC.

This sequence joins TRBV7-3 and TRBJ2-7, with TRBD2 matching over 10 bases. The CDR3 contains 15 residues. The germline V gene encodes CDR1 SGHTA and CDR2 FQGTGA. The junction had 4 bases not matched to a gene; V was cut back by 0 bases and J by 5 bases. The CDR3 DNA sequence: TGTGCCAGCAGCTTAACAGCGGGAGGGAGTAACGAGCAGTACTTC. The encoded protein is CASSLTAGGSNEQYF. The full variable domain, rest sourced from reference TRBV7-3 and TRBJ2-7, is GAGVSQTPSNKVTEKGKYVELRCDPISGHTALYWYRQSLGQGPEFLIYFQGTGAADDSGLPNDRFFAVRPEGSVSTLKIQRTERGDSAVYLCASSLTAGGSNEQYFGPGTRLTVT.

This clonotype was recorded at least ten times. A much larger clone differs by one base, so this may be a read error. The CDR3 end shows no conserved phenylalanine or tryptophan, and so a read error is likely. The V and J genes are TRBV9 and TRBJ1-2; no reliable D call. The CDR3 is 13 amino acids. V was trimmed by 2 bases and J by 4 bases, leaving 9 bases between them. Germline CDR1 SGDLS, CDR2 YYNGEE. CDR3 amino acids: CASSVGAGYGYTS. The CDR3 coding sequence is TGTGCCAGCAGCGTCGGCGCTGGCTATGGCTACACCTCC.

This chain connects TRBV5-6 to TRBJ1-1; D is ambiguous. The CDR3 has 11 amino acids. Trimming cost V 1 base and J 8 bases, with 6 bases left between them. Per the germline V gene, CDR1 is SGHDT and CDR2 is YYEEEE. The chain's CDR3 is CASSLYSEAFF. CDR3 in DNA: TGTGCCAGCAGCTTGTACAGCGAAGCTTTCTTT. Using reference TRBV5-6 and TRBJ1-1 for the parts outside the CDR3, the full variable domain is DAGVTQSPTHLIKTRGQQVTLRCSPKSGHDTVSWYQQALGQGPQFIFQYYEEEERQRGNFPDRFSGHQFPNYSSELNVNALLLGDSALYLCASSLYSEAFFGQGTRLTVV.

This clonotype was counted ten times or more. J is TRBJ2-7 and V is TRBV4-1, with 8 bases aligning to TRBD1. Unmatched junction bases numbered 6, after V lost 1 base and J lost 7 bases. The CDR3 is made up of 14 amino acids. Per the germline V gene, CDR1 is MGHRA and CDR2 is YSYEKL. CDR3 nucleotides: TGCGCCAGCAGCCAAGGACAGGGGCTGGGGGAGCAGTACTTC. Amino acids: CASSQGQGLGEQYF.

Ten or more counts support this clonotype. This chain uses TRBV24-1 with TRBJ1-3; 8 nucleotides match TRBD1. The trim removed 8 bases at V and 4 bases at J, leaving 3 bases unmatched. The germline V gene encodes CDR1 KGHDR and CDR2 SFDVKD. This CDR3 is 13 amino acids long. This chain's CDR3 is CATMDRVGNTIYF. The CDR3 bases are TGTGCCACCATGGACAGGGTAGGAAACACCATATATTTT.

This clonotype has at least ten counts. The V call is TRBV6-5, the J call TRBJ2-5; no clear D. V lost 5 bases and J lost 0, with 13 bases in between. Looked up from germline, CDR1 is MNHEY and CDR2 is SVGAGI. The CDR3 covers 15 residues. DNA for the CDR3: TGTGCCAGCAGTCACGGCACAGCCCACCAAGAGACCCAGTACTTC. Its translation is CASSHGTAHQETQYF.

This clonotype has ten or more counts. The rearrangement links TRBV2 to TRBJ2-7, with 8 bases fitting TRBD1. This CDR3 is built from 14 residues. Germline V gives CDR1 SNHLY, CDR2 FYNNEI. V shed 5 bases, J shed 2 bases, and the junction held 5 bases outside the gene matches. The CDR3 nucleotides are TGTGCCAGCAGTCTTGACAGGGGTCCCTACGAGCAGTACTTC. Residues: CASSLDRGPYEQYF.

About this clonotype: An end of the junction differs from the germline gene, which may be a read error. The chain combines TRBV7-2 with TRBJ1-2; D unresolved. The CDR3 has 13 residues. The germline gives CDR1 SGHTA, CDR2 FQGNSA. In nucleotides, the CDR3 is TGTGCCAGCAGCTTAGGTCCGCTCTATGGCTGCACCTTC. The encoded protein is CASSLGPLYGCTF.

A few counts support this clonotype. This rearrangement joins TRBV6-2 or TRBV6-3 to TRBJ2-3, with D possibly TRBD2 on 5 matching bases. CDR3 length equals 14 residues. V was trimmed by 5 bases and J by 9 bases, leaving 18 bases between them. Germline CDR1 MNHEY, CDR2 SVGEGT. CDR3 DNA: TGTGCCAGCAGTATAATGAAAGGTGGAGGAACGCAGTATTTT. As protein: CASSIMKGGGTQYF.

The CDR3 reads CASSSGGVGGELFF. DNA for the CDR3: TGTGCCAGCAGCTCGGGGGGCGTAGGCGGGGAGCTGTTTTTT. V gene TRBV7-9 combines with J gene TRBJ2-2, with D perhaps TRBD2 (7 bases). Germline loops: CDR1 SEHNR, CDR2 FQNEAQ (reference sequence). The CDR3 consists of 14 residues. Trimming removed 4 bases at V and 7 bases at J, with 13 bases between.

This clonotype was seen repeatedly, ten times or more. The gene calls are TRBV4-2 and TRBJ2-2; TRBD2 aligns across 7 bases. Germline V gene lookup returns CDR1 LGHNA and CDR2 YNFKEQ. The V segment lost 0 bases and the J segment 4 bases; nucleotides outside the gene matches: 5. The CDR3 covers 16 residues. CDR3 nucleotides: TGTGCCAGCAGCCAAGAGGGGGGGGTAGGCACCGGGGAGCTGTTTTTT. Its protein product is CASSQEGGVGTGELFF.